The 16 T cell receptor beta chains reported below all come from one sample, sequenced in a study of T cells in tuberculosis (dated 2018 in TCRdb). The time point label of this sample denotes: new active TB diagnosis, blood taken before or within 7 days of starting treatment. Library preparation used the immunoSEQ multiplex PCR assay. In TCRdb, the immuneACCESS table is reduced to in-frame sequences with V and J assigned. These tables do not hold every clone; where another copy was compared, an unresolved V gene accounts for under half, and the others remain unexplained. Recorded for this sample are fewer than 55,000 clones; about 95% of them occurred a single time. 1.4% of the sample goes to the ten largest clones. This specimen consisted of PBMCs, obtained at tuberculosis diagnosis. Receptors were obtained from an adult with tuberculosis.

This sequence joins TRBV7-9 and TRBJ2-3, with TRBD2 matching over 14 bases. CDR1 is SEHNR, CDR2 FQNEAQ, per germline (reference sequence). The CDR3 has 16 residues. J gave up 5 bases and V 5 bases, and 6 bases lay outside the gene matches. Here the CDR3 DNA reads TGTGCCAGCAGCGTCGGGACTAGCGGGAGAGGAGATACGCAGTATTTT. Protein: CASSVGTSGRGDTQYF. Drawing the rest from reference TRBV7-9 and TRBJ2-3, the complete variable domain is DTGVSQNPRHKITKRGQNVTFRCDPISEHNRLYWYRQTLGQGPEFLTYFQNEAQLEKSRLLSDRFSAERPKGSFSTLEIQRTEQGDSAMYLCASSVGTSGRGDTQYFGPGTRLTVL.

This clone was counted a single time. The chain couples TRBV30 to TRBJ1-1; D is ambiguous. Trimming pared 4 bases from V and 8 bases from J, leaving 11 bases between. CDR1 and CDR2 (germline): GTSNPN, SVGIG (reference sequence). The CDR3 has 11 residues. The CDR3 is CAWTAASEAFF. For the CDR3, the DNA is TGTGCCTGGACGGCGGCTTCAGAAGCTTTCTTT.

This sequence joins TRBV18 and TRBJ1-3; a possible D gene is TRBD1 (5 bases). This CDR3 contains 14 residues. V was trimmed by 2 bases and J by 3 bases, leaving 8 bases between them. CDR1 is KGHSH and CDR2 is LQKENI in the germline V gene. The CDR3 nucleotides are TGTGCCAGCTCACCATTGGGACTTGGAAACACCATATATTTT. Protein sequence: CASSPLGLGNTIYF.

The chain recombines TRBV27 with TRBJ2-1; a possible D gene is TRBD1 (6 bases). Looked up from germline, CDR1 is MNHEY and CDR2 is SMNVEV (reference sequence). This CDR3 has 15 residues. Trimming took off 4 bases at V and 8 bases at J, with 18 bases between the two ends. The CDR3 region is CASSSDITGKDEQFF. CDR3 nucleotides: TGTGCCAGCAGTTCTGATATAACAGGGAAGGATGAGCAGTTCTTC.

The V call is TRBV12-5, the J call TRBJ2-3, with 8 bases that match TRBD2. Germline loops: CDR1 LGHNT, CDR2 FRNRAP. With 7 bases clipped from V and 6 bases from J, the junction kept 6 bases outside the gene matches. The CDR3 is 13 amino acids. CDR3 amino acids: CASAPGGRDTQYF. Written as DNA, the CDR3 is TGTGCTAGTGCCCCGGGGGGGCGCGATACGCAGTATTTT.

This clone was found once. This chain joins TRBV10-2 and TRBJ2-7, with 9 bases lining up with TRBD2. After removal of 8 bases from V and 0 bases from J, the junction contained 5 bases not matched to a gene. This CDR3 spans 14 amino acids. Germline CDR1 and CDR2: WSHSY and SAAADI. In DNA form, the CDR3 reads TGCGCCAGCCGTAATAGCGGGAGCTCCTACGAGCAGTACTTC. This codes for CASRNSGSSYEQYF.

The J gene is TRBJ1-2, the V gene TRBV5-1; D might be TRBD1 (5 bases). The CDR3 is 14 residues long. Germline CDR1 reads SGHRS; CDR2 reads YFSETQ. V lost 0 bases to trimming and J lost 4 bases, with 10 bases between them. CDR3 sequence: CASSLAQGSYGYTF. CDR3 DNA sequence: TGCGCCAGCAGCTTGGCTCAGGGATCCTATGGCTACACCTTC.

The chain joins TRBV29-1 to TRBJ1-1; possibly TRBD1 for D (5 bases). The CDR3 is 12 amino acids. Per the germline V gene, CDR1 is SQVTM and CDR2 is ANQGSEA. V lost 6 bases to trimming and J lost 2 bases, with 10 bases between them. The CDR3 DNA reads TGCAGCGTGATTCAGGGTAACACTGAAGCTTTCTTT. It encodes CSVIQGNTEAFF.

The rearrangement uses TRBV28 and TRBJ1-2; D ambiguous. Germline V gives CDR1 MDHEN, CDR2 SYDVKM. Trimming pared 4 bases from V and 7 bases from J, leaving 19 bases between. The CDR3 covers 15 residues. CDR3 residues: CASSYPVPASGGYTF. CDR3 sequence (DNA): TGTGCCAGCAGTTATCCAGTCCCAGCGAGTGGTGGCTACACCTTC.

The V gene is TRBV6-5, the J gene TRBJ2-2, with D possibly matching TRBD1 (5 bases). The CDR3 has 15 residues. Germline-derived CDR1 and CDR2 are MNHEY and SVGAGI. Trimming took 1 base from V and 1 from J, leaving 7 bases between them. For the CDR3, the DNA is TGTGCCAGCAGTTACTTCCAGGGGAACACCGGGGAGCTGTTTTTT. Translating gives CASSYFQGNTGELFF.

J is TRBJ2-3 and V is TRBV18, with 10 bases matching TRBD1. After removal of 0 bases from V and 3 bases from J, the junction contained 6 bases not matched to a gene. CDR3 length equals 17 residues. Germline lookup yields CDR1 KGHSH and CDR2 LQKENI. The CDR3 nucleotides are TGTGCCAGCTCACCACCGGTGACAGGGGGCCGGACAGATACGCAGTATTTT. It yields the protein CASSPPVTGGRTDTQYF.

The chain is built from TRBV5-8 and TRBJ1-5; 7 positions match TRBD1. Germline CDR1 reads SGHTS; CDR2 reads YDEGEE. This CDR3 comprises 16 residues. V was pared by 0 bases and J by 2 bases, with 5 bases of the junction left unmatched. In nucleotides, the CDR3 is TGTGCCAGCAGCTTGGGGACAGGCGGACGCAATCAGCCCCAGCATTTT. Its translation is CASSLGTGGRNQPQHF.

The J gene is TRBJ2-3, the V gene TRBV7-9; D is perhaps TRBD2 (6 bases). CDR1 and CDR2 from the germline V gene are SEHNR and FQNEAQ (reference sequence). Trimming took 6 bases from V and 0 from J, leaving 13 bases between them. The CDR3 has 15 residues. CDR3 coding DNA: TGTGCCAGCAGGACTCGGGACTTGAGCACAGATACGCAGTATTTT. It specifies CASRTRDLSTDTQYF.

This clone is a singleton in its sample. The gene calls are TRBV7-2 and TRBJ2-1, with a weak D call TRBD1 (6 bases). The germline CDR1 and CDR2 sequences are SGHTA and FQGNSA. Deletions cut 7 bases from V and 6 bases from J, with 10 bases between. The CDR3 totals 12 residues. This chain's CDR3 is CASTRGGNEQFF. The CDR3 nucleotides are TGTGCCAGCACCCGAGGGGGCAATGAGCAGTTCTTC.

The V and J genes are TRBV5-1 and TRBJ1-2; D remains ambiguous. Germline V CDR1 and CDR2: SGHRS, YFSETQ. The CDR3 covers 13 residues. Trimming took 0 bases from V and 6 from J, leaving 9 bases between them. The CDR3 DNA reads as TGCGCCAGCAGCTTGGTGGTGGGAGATGGCTACACCTTC. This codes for CASSLVVGDGYTF.

CDR3 residues: CASSEGQGRTEAFF. The CDR3 coding sequence is TGTGCCAGCAGTGAAGGACAGGGTAGGACTGAAGCTTTCTTT. The V and J genes are TRBV6-1 and TRBJ1-1, with 7 nucleotides matching TRBD1. V lost 1 base, J lost 5 bases, and 4 bases stayed unmatched. In germline, CDR1 is MNHNS, CDR2 SASEGT. This CDR3 comprises 14 residues.